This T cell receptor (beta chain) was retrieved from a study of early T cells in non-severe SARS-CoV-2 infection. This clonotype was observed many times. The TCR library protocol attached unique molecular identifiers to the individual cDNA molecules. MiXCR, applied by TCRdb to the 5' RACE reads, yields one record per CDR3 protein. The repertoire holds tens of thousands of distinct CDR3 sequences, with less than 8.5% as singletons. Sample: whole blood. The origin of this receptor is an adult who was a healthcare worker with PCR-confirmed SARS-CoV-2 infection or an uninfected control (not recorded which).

CDR3 amino acids: CASSPLQGVGGPYEQYF. The DNA for the CDR3 is TGTGCCAGCAGTCCACTCCAGGGGGTCGGGGGACCCTACGAGCAGTACTTC. This rearrangement joins TRBV6-2 or TRBV6-3 to TRBJ2-7, with D possibly being TRBD1 (7 bases). Germline CDR1 reads MNHEY; CDR2 reads SVGEGT. This CDR3 has 17 residues. Trimming took off 5 bases at V and 2 bases at J, with 22 bases between the two ends.